This T cell receptor beta chain comes out of a study of blood T cell repertoires in COVID-19. Study-level background: Some COVID-19 samples were acute and others convalescent; all came from the United States, Italy and Spain. Nucleic acid was either cDNA or gDNA, and it came from T cells, B-cell-depleted T cells, or PBMCs.

There are 16 residues in the CDR3. Trimming removed 4 bases at V and 3 bases at J, with 17 bases between. The V gene's germline CDR1 is SGHTS and CDR2 YDEGEE. As originally analysed: Amplified reference gene primers provided the basis for estimating nucleated cell counts. Method: immunoSEQ multiplex PCR; TCRdb's copy keeps in-frame clones and lacks some. Clone size and V and J calls were adopted from that table, with D and trimming inferred from the DNA. The table lists about 200,000 clones, 75% to 85% of them singletons. The sequence came from a woman aged 80 or over with COVID-19, enrolled during active disease. The sequencing sample was made of peripheral blood. The chain carries TRBV5-8 and TRBJ2-1, with a possible D match to TRBD1 (6 bases). CDR3 DNA sequence: TGTGCCAGCAGCGGTGGACAGCCGATTAACTACAATGAGCAGTTCTTC. This encodes CASSGGQPINYNEQFF. Full variable domain (remainder filled in from reference TRBV5-8 and TRBJ2-1): EAGVTQSPTHLIKTRGQQATLRCSPISGHTSVYWYQQALGLGLQFLLWYDEGEERNRGNFPPRFSGRQFPNYSSELNVNALELEDSALYLCASSGGQPINYNEQFFGPGTRLTVL.